The 3 T cell receptor beta chains below were found in one sample sequenced in a study of blood T cell repertoires in COVID-19. This table comes from immunoSEQ multiplex PCR, and its TCRdb copy is limited to in-frame clones, with some not included. Of 130,000 to 150,000 clones listed, almost 90% are singletons. Sequencing was carried out using peripheral blood. The receptor set was obtained from a human donor in a cohort sampled during active COVID-19.

The chain recombines TRBV19 with TRBJ1-5; maybe TRBD1 (5 bases). This CDR3 is 16 amino acids long. Trimming cost V 2 bases and J 5 bases, with 16 bases left between them. Germline CDR1 LNHDA, CDR2 SQIVND (reference sequence). CDR3 protein: CASSIPWGQGDQPQHF. CDR3 bases: TGTGCCAGTAGTATACCCTGGGGCCAGGGTGATCAGCCCCAGCATTTT.

V and J are TRBV18 and TRBJ1-6; TRBD1 matches at 7 bases. Germline V CDR1 and CDR2: KGHSH, LQKENI. V lost 5 bases and J lost 6; bases outside the gene matches: 4. The CDR3 totals 14 residues. The CDR3 DNA follows: TGTGCCAGCTCAGGGGACAGATTTAATTCACCCCTCCACTTT. As protein: CASSGDRFNSPLHF.

This clone was seen once. Here the CDR3 reads CASSPRHMNTEAFF. CDR3 nucleotides: TGTGCCAGCTCACCCCGACACATGAACACTGAAGCTTTCTTT. V and J are TRBV18 and TRBJ1-1; D gene ambiguous. V gave up 3 bases and J gave up 0 bases, with 8 bases separating them. The CDR3 is made up of 14 amino acids. CDR1 is KGHSH and CDR2 is LQKENI in the germline V gene. The full variable domain, its missing parts supplied by reference TRBV18 and TRBJ1-1, is NAGVMQNPRHLVRRRGQEARLRCSPMKGHSHVYWYRQLPEEGLKFMVYLQKENIIDESGMPKERFSAEFPKEGPSILRIQQVVRGDSAAYFCASSPRHMNTEAFFGQGTRLTVV.